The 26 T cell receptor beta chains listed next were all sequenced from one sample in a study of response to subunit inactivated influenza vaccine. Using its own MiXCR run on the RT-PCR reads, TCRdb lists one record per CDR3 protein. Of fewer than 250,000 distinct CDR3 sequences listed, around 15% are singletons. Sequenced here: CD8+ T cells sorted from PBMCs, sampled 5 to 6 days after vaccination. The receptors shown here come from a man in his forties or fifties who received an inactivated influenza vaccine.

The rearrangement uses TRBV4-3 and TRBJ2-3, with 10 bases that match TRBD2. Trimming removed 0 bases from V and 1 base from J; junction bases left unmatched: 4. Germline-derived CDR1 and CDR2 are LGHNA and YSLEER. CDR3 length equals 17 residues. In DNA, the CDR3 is TGCGCCAGCAGCCAAGAAAGCGGGGGGGCCCGCACAGATACGCAGTATTTT. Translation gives CASSQESGGARTDTQYF.

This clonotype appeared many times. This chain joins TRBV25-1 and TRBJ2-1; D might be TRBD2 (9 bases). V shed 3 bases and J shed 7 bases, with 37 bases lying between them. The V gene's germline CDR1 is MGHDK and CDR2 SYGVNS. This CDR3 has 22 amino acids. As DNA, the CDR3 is TGTGCCAGCAGTGACCCTGACCCGACAGGGGAAATGGGACTAGCAGCTTGGAATGAGCAGTTCTTC. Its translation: CASSDPDPTGEMGLAAWNEQFF.

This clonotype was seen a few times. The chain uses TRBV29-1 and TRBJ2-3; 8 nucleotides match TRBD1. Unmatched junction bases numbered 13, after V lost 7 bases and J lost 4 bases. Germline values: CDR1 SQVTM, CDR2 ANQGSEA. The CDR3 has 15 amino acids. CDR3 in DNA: TGCAGCGGCCGGACAGGGATCACCACCGCAGATACGCAGTATTTT. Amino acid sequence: CSGRTGITTADTQYF.

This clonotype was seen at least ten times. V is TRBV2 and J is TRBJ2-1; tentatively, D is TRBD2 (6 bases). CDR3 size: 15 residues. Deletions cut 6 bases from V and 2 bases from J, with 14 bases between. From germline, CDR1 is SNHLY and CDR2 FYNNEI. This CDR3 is CASRSASEAYNEQFF. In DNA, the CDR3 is TGTGCCAGCAGATCCGCTAGCGAAGCCTACAATGAGCAGTTCTTC.

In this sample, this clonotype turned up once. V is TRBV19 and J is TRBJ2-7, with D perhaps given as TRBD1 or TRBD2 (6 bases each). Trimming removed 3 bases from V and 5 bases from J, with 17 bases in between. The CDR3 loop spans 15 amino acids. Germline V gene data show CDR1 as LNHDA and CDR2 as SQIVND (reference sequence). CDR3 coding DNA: TGTGCCAGTAGTATTCTCGGGGGCGATCCCGACGAGCAGTACTTC. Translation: CASSILGGDPDEQYF.

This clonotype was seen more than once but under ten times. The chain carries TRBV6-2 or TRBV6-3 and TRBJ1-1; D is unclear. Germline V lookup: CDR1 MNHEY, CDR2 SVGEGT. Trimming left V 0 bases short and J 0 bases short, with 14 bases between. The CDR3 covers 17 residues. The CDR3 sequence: CASSYSITDPVNTEAFF. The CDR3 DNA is TGTGCCAGCAGTTACTCGATTACTGACCCGGTGAACACTGAAGCTTTCTTT.

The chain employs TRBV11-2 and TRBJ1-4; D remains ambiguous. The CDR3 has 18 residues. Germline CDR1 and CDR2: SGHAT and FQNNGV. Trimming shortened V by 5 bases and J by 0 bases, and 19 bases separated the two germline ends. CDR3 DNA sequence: TGTGCCAGCAGCAATCTGGTCGGGCCATTTGCAACTAATGAAAAACTGTTTTTT. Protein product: CASSNLVGPFATNEKLFF.

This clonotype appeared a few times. CDR3 nucleotides: TGTGCCAGCAGTTACCCTCCGGGACTAGGTAAAGATGTCTACGAGCAGTACTTC. Amino acid sequence: CASSYPPGLGKDVYEQYF. The chain is built from TRBV6-5 and TRBJ2-7; 8 nucleotides line up with TRBD2. Germline trimming cut 2 bases from V and 3 bases from J; bases unmatched to any gene: 15. CDR3 length equals 18 residues. The V gene's germline CDR1 is MNHEY and CDR2 SVGAGI.

DNA for the CDR3: TGTGCCAGCAGCGACTGGACTAGCGGGGGCTACGAGCAGTACTTC. Protein product: CASSDWTSGGYEQYF. The genes are TRBV6-2 or TRBV6-3 and TRBJ2-7, with 13 bases fitting TRBD2. J gave up 3 bases and V 6 bases, and 5 bases lay outside the gene matches. CDR1 and CDR2 from the germline V gene are MNHEY and SVGEGT. CDR3 size: 15 residues.

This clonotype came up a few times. The CDR3 DNA follows: TGTGCCAGCAGTCCCCCGGGGACAGGGGGCTACAATGAGCAGTTCTTC. Amino acids: CASSPPGTGGYNEQFF. This chain links TRBV12-3 or TRBV12-4 with TRBJ2-1; TRBD1 agrees at 11 bases. The CDR3 loop spans 16 amino acids. V lost 5 bases to trimming and J lost 3 bases; unmatched junction nucleotides: 6.

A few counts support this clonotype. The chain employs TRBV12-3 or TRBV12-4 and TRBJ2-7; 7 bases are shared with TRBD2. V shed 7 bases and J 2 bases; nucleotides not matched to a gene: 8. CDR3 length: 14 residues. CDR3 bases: TGTGCCAGCACCCCCCGGGACTACCCCTACGAGCAGTACTTC. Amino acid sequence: CASTPRDYPYEQYF.

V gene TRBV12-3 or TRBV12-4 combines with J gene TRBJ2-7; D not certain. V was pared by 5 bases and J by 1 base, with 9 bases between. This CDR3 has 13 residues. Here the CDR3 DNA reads TGTGCCAGCAGTCCGTACTTATCCTACGAGCAGTACTTC. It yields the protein CASSPYLSYEQYF.

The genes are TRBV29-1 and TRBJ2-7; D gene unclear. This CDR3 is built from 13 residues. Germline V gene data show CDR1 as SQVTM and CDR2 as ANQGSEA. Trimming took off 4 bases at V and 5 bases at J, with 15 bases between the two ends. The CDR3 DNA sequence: TGCAGCGTTGTAGTTAGGATCATCGACGAGCAGTACTTC. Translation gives CSVVVRIIDEQYF.

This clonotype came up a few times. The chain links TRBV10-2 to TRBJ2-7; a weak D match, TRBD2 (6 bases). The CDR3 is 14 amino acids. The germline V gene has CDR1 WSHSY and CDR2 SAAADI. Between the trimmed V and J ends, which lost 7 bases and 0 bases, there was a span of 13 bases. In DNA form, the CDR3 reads TGCGCCAGCAACACCGGGACTCACTCCTACGAGCAGTACTTC. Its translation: CASNTGTHSYEQYF.

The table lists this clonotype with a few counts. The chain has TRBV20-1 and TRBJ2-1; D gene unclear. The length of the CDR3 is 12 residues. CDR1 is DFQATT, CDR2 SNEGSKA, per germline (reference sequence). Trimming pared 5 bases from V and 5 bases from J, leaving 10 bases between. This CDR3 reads CSASDGDNEQFF. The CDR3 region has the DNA TGCAGTGCTTCGGACGGTGACAATGAGCAGTTCTTC.

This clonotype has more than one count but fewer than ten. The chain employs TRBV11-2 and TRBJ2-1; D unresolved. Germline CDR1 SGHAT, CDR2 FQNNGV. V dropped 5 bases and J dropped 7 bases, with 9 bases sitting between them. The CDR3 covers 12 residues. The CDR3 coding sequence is TGTGCCAGCAGCACTACTACAAATGAGCAGTTCTTC. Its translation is CASSTTTNEQFF.

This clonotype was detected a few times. In nucleotides, the CDR3 is TGTGCCAGCAGTTTAGAAGGGCGGGAGGAAGAGACCCAGTACTTC. This translates into CASSLEGREEETQYF. The chain uses TRBV27 and TRBJ2-5, with 8 bases aligning to TRBD2. The CDR3 totals 15 residues. V was clipped by 2 bases and J by 3 bases; unmatched bases: 5. In germline, CDR1 is MNHEY, CDR2 SMNVEV (reference sequence).

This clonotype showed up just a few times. The CDR3 sequence: CASSEGDFLKRKETQYF. The DNA of the CDR3 is TGTGCCAGCAGCGAGGGGGACTTCCTCAAACGAAAAGAGACCCAGTACTTC. V gene TRBV9 combines with J gene TRBJ2-5; the D gene could be TRBD1 or TRBD2 (6 bases each). Looked up from germline, CDR1 is SGDLS and CDR2 is YYNGEE. The CDR3 has 17 residues. The V gene lost 3 bases and the J gene lost 3 bases, with 21 bases spanning the gap. Full variable domain (remainder filled in from reference TRBV9 and TRBJ2-5): DSGVTQTPKHLITATGQRVTLRCSPRSGDLSVYWYQQSLDQGLQFLIQYYNGEERAKGNILERFSAQQFPDLHSELNLSSLELGDSALYFCASSEGDFLKRKETQYFGPGTRLLVL.

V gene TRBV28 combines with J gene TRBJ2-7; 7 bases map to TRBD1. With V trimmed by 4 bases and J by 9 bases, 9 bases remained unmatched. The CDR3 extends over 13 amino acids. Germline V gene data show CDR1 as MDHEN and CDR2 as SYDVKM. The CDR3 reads CASSWGQYSLQYF. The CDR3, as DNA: TGTGCCAGCAGTTGGGGACAGTACAGCTTGCAGTACTTC. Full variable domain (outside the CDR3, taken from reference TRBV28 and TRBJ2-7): DVKVTQSSRYLVKRTGEKVFLECVQDMDHENMFWYRQDPGLGLRLIYFSYDVKMKEKGDIPEGYSVSREKKERFSLILESASTNQTSMYLCASSWGQYSLQYFGPGTRLTVT.

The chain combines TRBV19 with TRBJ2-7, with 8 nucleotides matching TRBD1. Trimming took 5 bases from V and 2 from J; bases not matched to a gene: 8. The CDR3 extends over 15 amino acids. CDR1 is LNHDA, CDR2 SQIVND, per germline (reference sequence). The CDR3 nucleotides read TGTGCCAGTAGTCCAGGGGGGACAGGAGCCTACGAGCAGTACTTC. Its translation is CASSPGGTGAYEQYF.

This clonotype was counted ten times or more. CDR3 DNA sequence: TGTGCCAGCAGCCAACGAACCGGGGAGCTGTTTTTT. As protein: CASSQRTGELFF. The V and J genes are TRBV4-2 and TRBJ2-2; D uncertain. Per the germline V gene, CDR1 is LGHNA and CDR2 is YNFKEQ. Deletions cut 2 bases from V and 5 bases from J, with 3 bases between. There are 12 residues in the CDR3.

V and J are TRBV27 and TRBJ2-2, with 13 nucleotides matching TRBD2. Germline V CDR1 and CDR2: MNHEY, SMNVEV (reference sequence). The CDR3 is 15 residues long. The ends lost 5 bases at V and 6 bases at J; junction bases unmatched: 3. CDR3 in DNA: TGTGCCAGCAGTCTAGGACTAGCGGGGGCCGGGGAGCTGTTTTTT. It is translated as CASSLGLAGAGELFF.

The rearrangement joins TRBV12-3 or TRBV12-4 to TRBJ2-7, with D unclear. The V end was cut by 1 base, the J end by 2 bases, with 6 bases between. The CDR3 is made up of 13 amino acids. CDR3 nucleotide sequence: TGTGCCAGCAGTTTAGTGGTCACCTACGAGCAGTACTTC. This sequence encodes CASSLVVTYEQYF.

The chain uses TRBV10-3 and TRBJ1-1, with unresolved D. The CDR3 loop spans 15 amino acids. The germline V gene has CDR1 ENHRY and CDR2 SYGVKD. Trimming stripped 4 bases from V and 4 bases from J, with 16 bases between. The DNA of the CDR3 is TGTGCCATCAGTGCGCCGGGCCAAAGGGTCACTGAAGCTTTCTTT. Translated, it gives CAISAPGQRVTEAFF.

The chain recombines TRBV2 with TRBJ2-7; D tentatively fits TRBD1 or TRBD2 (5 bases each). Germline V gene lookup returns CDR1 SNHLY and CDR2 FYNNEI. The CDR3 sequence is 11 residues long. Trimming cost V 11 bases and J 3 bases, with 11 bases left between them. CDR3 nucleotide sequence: TGTGCCGGCCGGGACGACTACGAGCAGTACTTC. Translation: CAGRDDYEQYF.

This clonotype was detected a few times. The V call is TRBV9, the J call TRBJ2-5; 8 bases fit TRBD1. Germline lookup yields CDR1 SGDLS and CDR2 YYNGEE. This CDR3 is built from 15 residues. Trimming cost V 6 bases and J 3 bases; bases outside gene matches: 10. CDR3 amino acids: CASICGQGRKETQYF. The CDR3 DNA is TGTGCCAGCATCTGTGGACAGGGAAGGAAAGAGACCCAGTACTTC.